Below are 12 T cell receptor beta chains sequenced from a single sample in a study of CD8 T cells in Susac syndrome (dated by TCRdb to between 2018 and 2021). The method behind the library was the immunoSEQ multiplex PCR assay. RNA was extracted using the RNeasy kit, and 0.5 to 1 microgram was reverse transcribed with random hexamers. The public reads were run again by TCRdb, first through fastp at Q25 and then through MiXCR, and only productive beta chains were kept. Entries are consolidated by CDR3 protein sequence, retaining the most common genes and DNA. Within this sample are about 150,000 distinct CDR3 sequences, with around 94% of them counted one time only. Of the sample, approximately 0.09% is held by the ten largest clones. Sequenced material: CD4+ T cells from PBMCs. The receptors come from a human donor in good health.

The chain couples TRBV29-1 to TRBJ1-1; D gene unclear. Germline values: CDR1 SQVTM, CDR2 ANQGSEA. The CDR3 runs 13 residues. V shed 6 bases and J shed 5 bases, with 16 bases lying between them. The CDR3 is CSVATGVGTEAFF. CDR3 bases: TGCAGCGTAGCGACTGGGGTTGGGACTGAAGCTTTCTTT.

The chain has TRBV9 and TRBJ2-7; D possibly corresponds to TRBD1 (5 bases). Germline V gives CDR1 SGDLS, CDR2 YYNGEE. The CDR3 has 14 amino acids. V dropped 0 bases and J dropped 6 bases, with 13 bases sitting between them. The chain's CDR3 is CASSVAFQGGEQYF. CDR3 nucleotides: TGTGCCAGCAGCGTAGCCTTCCAGGGCGGCGAGCAGTACTTC.

The chain is built from TRBV27 and TRBJ1-2; 7 positions match TRBD1. This CDR3 comprises 14 residues. J gave up 6 bases and V 5 bases, and 9 bases lay outside the gene matches. In germline, CDR1 is MNHEY, CDR2 SMNVEV (reference sequence). The CDR3 region is CASSTYLTGNGYTF. The CDR3, as DNA: TGTGCCAGCAGTACTTACCTGACAGGGAATGGCTACACCTTC.

The V call is TRBV20-1, the J call TRBJ2-3, with TRBD2 matching over 8 bases. The V and J ends lost 6 bases and 0 bases, in that order; junction bases with no gene match: 8. Germline CDR1 DFQATT, CDR2 SNEGSKA (reference sequence). The length of the CDR3 is 15 residues. Here the CDR3 reads CSAPRASGSTDTQYF. The DNA for the CDR3 is TGCAGTGCCCCCCGGGCTAGCGGGAGCACAGATACGCAGTATTTT.

As DNA, the CDR3 is TGTGCCAGCAGCTCGCTACAGGGGGCGGGCGAGCAGTACTTC. The encoded protein is CASSSLQGAGEQYF. V is TRBV5-6 and J is TRBJ2-7, with 9 bases aligning to TRBD1. Germline values: CDR1 SGHDT, CDR2 YYEEEE. This CDR3 has 14 amino acids. Trimming took 3 bases from V and 6 from J; bases not matched to a gene: 7. The full variable domain, in which reference TRBV5-6 and TRBJ2-7 provide the parts outside the CDR3, is DAGVTQSPTHLIKTRGQQVTLRCSPKSGHDTVSWYQQALGQGPQFIFQYYEEEERQRGNFPDRFSGHQFPNYSSELNVNALLLGDSALYLCASSSLQGAGEQYFGPGTRLTVT.

The chain joins TRBV4-1 to TRBJ1-2, with a weak D call TRBD1 (5 bases). This CDR3 is 16 amino acids long. The V end lost 0 bases, the J end lost 2 bases, and 13 bases lay between the germline ends. Per germline, CDR1 MGHRA and CDR2 YSYEKL. CDR3 DNA sequence: TGCGCCAGCAGCCAAGAACCGACAGTTCTCAACTATGGCTACACCTTC. The encoded protein is CASSQEPTVLNYGYTF.

This sequence joins TRBV9 and TRBJ2-3, with TRBD2 as a possible D gene (5 bases). CDR3 length: 12 amino acids. Per germline, CDR1 SGDLS and CDR2 YYNGEE. Trimming shortened V by 5 bases and J by 5 bases, and 9 bases separated the two germline ends. The CDR3 loop is CASRGEGDTQYF. The DNA of the CDR3 is TGTGCCAGCAGGGGAGAAGGAGATACGCAGTATTTT.

The genes are TRBV2 and TRBJ1-2, with no clear D. V was pared by 1 base and J by 3 bases, with 6 bases between. This CDR3 comprises 13 residues. CDR1 and CDR2 from the germline V gene are SNHLY and FYNNEI. CDR3 nucleotides: TGTGCCAGCAGTGAAGAGTGGGACTATGGCTACACCTTC. This codes for CASSEEWDYGYTF.

This chain uses TRBV10-2 with TRBJ1-5; the D is unclear. This CDR3 is 14 amino acids long. V lost 9 bases, J lost 0 bases, and 12 bases lay in between. Germline values: CDR1 WSHSY, CDR2 SAAADI. The CDR3 spells CASSSVLSNQPQHF. The CDR3 DNA is TGCGCCAGTTCCTCCGTTCTTAGCAATCAGCCCCAGCATTTT.

This chain joins TRBV6-6 and TRBJ2-4; 7 bases match TRBD1. V shed 0 bases and J 7 bases; nucleotides not matched to a gene: 6. Germline V gene sequence: CDR1 MNHNY, CDR2 SVGAGI (reference sequence). This CDR3 comprises 15 residues. CDR3 protein: CASSYSAPGQNIQYF. In DNA form, the CDR3 reads TGTGCCAGCAGTTACTCCGCTCCGGGACAGAACATTCAGTACTTC.

The V and J genes are TRBV4-2 and TRBJ2-2; the match to TRBD2 covers 13 bases. Trimming cost V 0 bases and J 4 bases; bases outside gene matches: 5. The CDR3 runs 18 residues. Per germline, CDR1 LGHNA and CDR2 YNFKEQ. The CDR3 DNA sequence: TGTGCCAGCAGCCAAGAGGCGGGACTAGCGGGATTCACCGGGGAGCTGTTTTTT. Translation gives CASSQEAGLAGFTGELFF.

The CDR3 region is CASSEQSMNTEAFF. The CDR3 nucleotides are TGTGCCAGCAGTGAACAGAGCATGAACACTGAAGCTTTCTTT. This chain joins TRBV12-3 or TRBV12-4 and TRBJ1-1; D is unresolved. The CDR3 is 14 residues long. The ends were cut back, 5 bases at V and 0 bases at J, with 10 bases in the middle.